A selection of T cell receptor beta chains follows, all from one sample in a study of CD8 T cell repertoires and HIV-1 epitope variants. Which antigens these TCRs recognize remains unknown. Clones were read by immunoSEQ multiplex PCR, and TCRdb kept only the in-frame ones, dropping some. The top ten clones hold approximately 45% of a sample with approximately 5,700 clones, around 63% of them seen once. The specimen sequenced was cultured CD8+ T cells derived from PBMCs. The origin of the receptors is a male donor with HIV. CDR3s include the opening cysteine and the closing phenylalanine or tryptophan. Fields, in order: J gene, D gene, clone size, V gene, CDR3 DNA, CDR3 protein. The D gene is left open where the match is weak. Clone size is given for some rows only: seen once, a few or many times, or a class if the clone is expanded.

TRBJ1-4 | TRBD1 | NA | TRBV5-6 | TGTGCCAGCAGCAGTACTACGGGACAGCTTTATGAAAAACTGTTTTTT | CASSSTTGQLYEKLFF
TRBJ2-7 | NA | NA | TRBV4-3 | TGCGCCAGCAGCCAAGATCGTCAGGGTGGGTACGAGCAGTACTTC | CASSQDRQGGYEQYF
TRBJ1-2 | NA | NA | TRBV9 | TGTGCCAGCAGTAAACAGGGCAACTATGGCTACACCTTC | CASSKQGNYGYTF
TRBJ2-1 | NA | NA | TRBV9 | TGTGCCAGCAGCGTAGAAGCCGGTAGCTCCTACAATGAGCAGTTCTTC | CASSVEAGSSYNEQFF
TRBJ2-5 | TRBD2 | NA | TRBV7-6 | TGTGCCAGCAGCTACTTACCGGGGGGACTAGCGGGGTCGGAGACCCAGTACTTC | CASSYLPGGLAGSETQYF
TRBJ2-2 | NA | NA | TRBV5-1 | TGCGCCAGCAGCTTGCATCATAGAACGAACACCGGGGAGCTGTTTTTT | CASSLHHRTNTGELFF
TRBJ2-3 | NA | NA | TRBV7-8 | TGTGCCAGCAGAGGCAGGGCTGGCACAGATACGCAGTATTTT | CASRGRAGTDTQYF
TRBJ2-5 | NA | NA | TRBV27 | TGTGCCAGCAGTTTGGAGGGTTATGAAGAGACCCAGTACTTC | CASSLEGYEETQYF
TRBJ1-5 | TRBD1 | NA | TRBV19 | TGTGCCAGTAGTATAGATCAGAGACAGGGGGATAGCAATCAGCCCCAGCATTTT | CASSIDQRQGDSNQPQHF
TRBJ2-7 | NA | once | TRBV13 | TGTGCCAGCAGCCGGAGGACGCACTACGAGCAGTACTTC | CASSRRTHYEQYF
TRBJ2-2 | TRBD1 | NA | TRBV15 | TGTGCCACCAGCAGAGAAAGACAGGGGGCAGTCGGGGAGCTGTTTTTT | CATSRERQGAVGELFF
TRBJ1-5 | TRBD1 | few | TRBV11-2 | TGTGCCAGCAGCCGGACAGGGAACAATCAGCCCCAGCATTTT | CASSRTGNNQPQHF
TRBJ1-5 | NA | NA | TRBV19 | TGTGCCAGTAGTATTGGGAACTCCGCCGGTCAGCCCCAGCATTTT | CASSIGNSAGQPQHF
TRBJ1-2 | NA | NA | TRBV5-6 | TGTGCCAGCAGCCGGCGGGATCTAGCTAACTATGGCTACACCTTC | CASSRRDLANYGYTF
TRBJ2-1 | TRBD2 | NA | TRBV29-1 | TGCAGCGTTGCCGGACTAGACAGCTCCTACAATGAGCAGTTCTTC | CSVAGLDSSYNEQFF
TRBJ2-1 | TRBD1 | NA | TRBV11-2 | TGTGCCAGCAGCTTAGTCAGGGGGATTTTAAATGAGCAGTTCTTC | CASSLVRGILNEQFF
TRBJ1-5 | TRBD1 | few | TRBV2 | TGTGCCAGCAGTGAAGCGCTTCATAAGGGGGCATGGAATCAGCCCCAGCATTTT | CASSEALHKGAWNQPQHF
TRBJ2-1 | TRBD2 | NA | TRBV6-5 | TGTGCCAGCAGTTACACGACTAGCGGGCCGCGCAATGAGCAGTTCTTC | CASSYTTSGPRNEQFF
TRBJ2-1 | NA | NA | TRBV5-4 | TGTGCCAGCAGCTTACAGACTAATGAGCAGTTCTTC | CASSLQTNEQFF
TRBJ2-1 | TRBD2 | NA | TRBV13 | TGTGCCAGCAGCTTTCCTAGCGGGGGGGCTAACAATGAGCAGTTCTTC | CASSFPSGGANNEQFF
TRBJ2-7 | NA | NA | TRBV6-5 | TGTGCCAGCAGGTGGGACTTCCCAGGGGGGTACGAGCAGTACTTC | CASRWDFPGGYEQYF
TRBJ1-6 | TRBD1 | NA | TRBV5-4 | TGTGCCAGCAGCGCCGGGACAGGGGTTTCCTATAATTCACCCCTCCACTTT | CASSAGTGVSYNSPLHF
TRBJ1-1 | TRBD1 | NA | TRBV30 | TGTGCCTGGAGTAATTCCGGACAGGGGGAGACTGAAGCTTTCTTT | CAWSNSGQGETEAFF
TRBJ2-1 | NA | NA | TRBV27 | TGTGCCAGCAGTCTCACAACCGGGACCCGACGGTTCTTC | CASSLTTGTRRFF
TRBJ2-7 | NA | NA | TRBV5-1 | TGCGCCAGCAGCTTAGTGCAGGGACCGTCCTACGAGCAGTACTTC | CASSLVQGPSYEQYF
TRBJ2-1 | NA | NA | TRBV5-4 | TGTGCCAGCAGCTTGGGCGGAGGGGGCTACAATGAGCAGTTCTTC | CASSLGGGGYNEQFF
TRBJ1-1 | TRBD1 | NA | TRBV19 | TGTGCCAGTAGTAAGTCCGGACAGGGGAACACTGAAGCTTTCTTT | CASSKSGQGNTEAFF
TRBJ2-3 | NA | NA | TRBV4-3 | TGCGCCAGCAGCCTACTCTTGGACCTAAAGGGAGATACGCAGTATTTT | CASSLLLDLKGDTQYF
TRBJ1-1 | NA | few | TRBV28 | TGTGCCAGCAGGCCCCCCCTCCAGAACACTGAAGCTTTCTTT | CASRPPLQNTEAFF
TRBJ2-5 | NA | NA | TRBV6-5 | TGTGCCAGCAGTTACCACAGGGTAGGGGAGACCCAGTACTTC | CASSYHRVGETQYF
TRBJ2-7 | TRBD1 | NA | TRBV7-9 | TGTGCCAGCAGCTTGGACCGGGACAGGGGATCTGGGTACTTC | CASSLDRDRGSGYF
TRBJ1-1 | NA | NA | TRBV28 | TGTGCCAGCAGCTTCCCCGGGACGGTTGACACTGAAGCTTTCTTT | CASSFPGTVDTEAFF
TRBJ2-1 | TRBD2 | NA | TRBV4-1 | TGCGCCAGCAGCCAAGGACTAGCGGGGGGAAATGAGCAGTTCTTC | CASSQGLAGGNEQFF
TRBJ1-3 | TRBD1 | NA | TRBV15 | TGTGCCACCAGCAGGGACAGGGGGACTGGAAACACCATATATTTT | CATSRDRGTGNTIYF
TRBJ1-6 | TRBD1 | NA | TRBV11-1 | TGTGCCAGCAGCTCCCGAACAGGGGTCGGCAATTCACCCCTCCACTTT | CASSSRTGVGNSPLHF
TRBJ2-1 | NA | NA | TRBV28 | TGTGCCAGCAGTTTATTTGGACCCAACAATGAGCAGTTCTTC | CASSLFGPNNEQFF
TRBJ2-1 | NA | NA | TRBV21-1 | TGTGCCAGCAGCAACTGGACAGGGGGCGATTTAGAGCAGTTCTTC | CASSNWTGGDLEQFF
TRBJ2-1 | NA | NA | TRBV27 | TGTGCCAGCAACCATAGAGGACTTGACAATGAGCAGTTCTTC | CASNHRGLDNEQFF
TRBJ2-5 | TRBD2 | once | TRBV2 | TGTGCCAGCAGTCTGACCCTTAGCGGGGGGGTTGAGACCCAGTACTTC | CASSLTLSGGVETQYF
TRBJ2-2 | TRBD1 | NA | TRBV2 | TGTGCCCGAACCGGGACAGGGGGCGCCGACACCGGGGAGCTGTTTTTT | CARTGTGGADTGELFF
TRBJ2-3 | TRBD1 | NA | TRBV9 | TGTGCCAGCAGCTTGGGGACAGGGGGAAGTGCAGATACGCAGTATTTT | CASSLGTGGSADTQYF